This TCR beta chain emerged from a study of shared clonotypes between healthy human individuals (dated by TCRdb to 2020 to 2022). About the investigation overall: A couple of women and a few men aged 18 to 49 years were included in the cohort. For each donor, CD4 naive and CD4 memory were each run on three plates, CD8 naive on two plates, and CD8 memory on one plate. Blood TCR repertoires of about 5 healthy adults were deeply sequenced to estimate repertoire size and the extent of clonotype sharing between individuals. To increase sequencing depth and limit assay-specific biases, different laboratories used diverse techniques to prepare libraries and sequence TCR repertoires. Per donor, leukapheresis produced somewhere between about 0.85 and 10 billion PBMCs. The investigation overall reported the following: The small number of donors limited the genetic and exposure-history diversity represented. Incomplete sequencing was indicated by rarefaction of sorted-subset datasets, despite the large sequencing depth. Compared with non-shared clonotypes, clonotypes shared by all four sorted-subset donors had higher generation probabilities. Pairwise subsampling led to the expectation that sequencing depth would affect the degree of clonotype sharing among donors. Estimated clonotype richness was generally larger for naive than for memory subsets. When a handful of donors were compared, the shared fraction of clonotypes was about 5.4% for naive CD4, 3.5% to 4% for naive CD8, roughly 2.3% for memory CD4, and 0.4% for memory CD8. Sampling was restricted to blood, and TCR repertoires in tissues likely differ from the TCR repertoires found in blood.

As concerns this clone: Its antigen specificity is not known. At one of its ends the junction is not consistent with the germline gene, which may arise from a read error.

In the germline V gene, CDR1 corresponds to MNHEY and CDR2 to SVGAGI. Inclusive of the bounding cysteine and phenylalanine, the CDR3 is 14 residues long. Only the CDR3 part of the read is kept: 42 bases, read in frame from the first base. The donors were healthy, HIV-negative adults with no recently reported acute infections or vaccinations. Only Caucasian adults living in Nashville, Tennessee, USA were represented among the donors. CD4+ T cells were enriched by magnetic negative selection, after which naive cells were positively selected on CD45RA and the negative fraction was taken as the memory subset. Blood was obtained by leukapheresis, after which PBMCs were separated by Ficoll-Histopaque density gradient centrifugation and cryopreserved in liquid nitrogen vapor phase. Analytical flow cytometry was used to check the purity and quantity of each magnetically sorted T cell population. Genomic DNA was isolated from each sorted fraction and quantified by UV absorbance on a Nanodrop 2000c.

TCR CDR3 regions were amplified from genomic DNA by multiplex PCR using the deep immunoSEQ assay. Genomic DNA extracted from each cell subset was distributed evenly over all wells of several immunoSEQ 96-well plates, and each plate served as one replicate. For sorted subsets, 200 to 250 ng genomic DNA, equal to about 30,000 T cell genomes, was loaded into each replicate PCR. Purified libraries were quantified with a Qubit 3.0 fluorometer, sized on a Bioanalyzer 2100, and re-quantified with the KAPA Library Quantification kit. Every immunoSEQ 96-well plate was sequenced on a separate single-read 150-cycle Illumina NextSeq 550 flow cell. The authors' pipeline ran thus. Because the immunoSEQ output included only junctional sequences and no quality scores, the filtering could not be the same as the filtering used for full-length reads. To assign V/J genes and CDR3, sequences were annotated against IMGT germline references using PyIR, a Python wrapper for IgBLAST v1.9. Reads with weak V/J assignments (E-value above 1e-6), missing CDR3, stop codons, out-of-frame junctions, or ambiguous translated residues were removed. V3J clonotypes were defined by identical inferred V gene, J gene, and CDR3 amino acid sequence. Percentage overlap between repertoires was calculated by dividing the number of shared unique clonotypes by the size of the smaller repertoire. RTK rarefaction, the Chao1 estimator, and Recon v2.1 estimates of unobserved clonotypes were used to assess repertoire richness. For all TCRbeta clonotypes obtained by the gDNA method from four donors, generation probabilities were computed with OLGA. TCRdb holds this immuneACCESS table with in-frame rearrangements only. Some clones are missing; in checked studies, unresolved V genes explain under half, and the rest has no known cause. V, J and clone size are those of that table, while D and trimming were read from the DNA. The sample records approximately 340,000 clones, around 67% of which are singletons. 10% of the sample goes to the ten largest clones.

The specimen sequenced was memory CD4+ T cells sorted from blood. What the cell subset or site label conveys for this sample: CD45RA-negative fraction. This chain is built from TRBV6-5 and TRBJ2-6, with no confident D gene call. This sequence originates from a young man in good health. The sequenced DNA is TGTGCCAGCAGTTACAGATCTGCGGCCAACGTCCTGACTTTC. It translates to CASSYRSAANVLTF.